This T cell receptor beta chain was sequenced in a study of blood T cell repertoires in COVID-19. This CDR3 contains 12 residues. V shed 7 bases and J 6 bases; nucleotides not matched to a gene: 5. Per germline, CDR1 LNHDA and CDR2 SQIVND (reference sequence). Method: immunoSEQ multiplex PCR; TCRdb's copy keeps in-frame clones and lacks some. Of 100,000 to 140,000 clones listed, around 90% are singletons. The sample was peripheral blood. The genes are TRBV19 and TRBJ1-1, with 7 bases matching TRBD1. The clonotype originates from a man aged 40-50 years with active or convalescent COVID-19. CDR3 in amino acids: CASNRGGAEAFF. The CDR3 DNA follows: TGTGCCAGTAACAGGGGAGGTGCTGAAGCTTTCTTT.